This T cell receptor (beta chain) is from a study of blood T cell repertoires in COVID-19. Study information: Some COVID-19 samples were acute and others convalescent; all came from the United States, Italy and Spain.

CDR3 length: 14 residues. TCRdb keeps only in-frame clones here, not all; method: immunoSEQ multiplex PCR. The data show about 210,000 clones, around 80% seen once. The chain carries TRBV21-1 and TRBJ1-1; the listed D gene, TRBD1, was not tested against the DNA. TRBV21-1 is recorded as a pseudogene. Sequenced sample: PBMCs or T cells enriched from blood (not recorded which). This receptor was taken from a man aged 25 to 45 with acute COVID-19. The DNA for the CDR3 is TGTGCCAGCAGAGACAGGTACTATAACACTGAAGCTTTCTTT. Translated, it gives CASRDRYYNTEAFF.